Each of the 19 T cell receptor beta chains below was sequenced from the same sample in a study of T cell responses to AZD1222 COVID-19 vaccine. Produced via immunoSEQ multiplex PCR; TCRdb's table is partial and in-frame only. The sample shows 120,000 or so clones, 90% of them seen only once. The input for sequencing was peripheral blood, taken on day 0 of MenACWY control vaccination. The receptors were gathered from an adult in good health.

The CDR3 reads CASSVLGTPPDTQYF. The CDR3 coding sequence is TGTGCCAGCAGCGTATTGGGGACGCCCCCAGATACGCAGTATTTT. The gene calls are TRBV9 and TRBJ2-3; possibly TRBD1 or TRBD2 for D (5 bases each). The V gene's germline CDR1 is SGDLS and CDR2 YYNGEE. V lost 1 base and J 4 bases, leaving 13 bases between the germline ends. The CDR3 runs 15 residues.

The genes are TRBV5-1 and TRBJ2-3; TRBD2 agrees at 13 bases. The junction had 6 bases not matched to a gene; V was cut back by 4 bases and J by 4 bases. This CDR3 region has 16 residues. Per germline, CDR1 SGHRS and CDR2 YFSETQ. Written as DNA, the CDR3 is TGCGCCAGCAGCCCCTGGACTAGCGGGGGCGCAGATACGCAGTATTTT. Translated, it gives CASSPWTSGGADTQYF.

In nucleotides, the CDR3 is TGTGCCAGCACTACGACCGGGACAGGGGATGAAAAACTGTTTTTT. Translated: CASTTTGTGDEKLFF. This rearrangement joins TRBV28 to TRBJ1-4; 10 nucleotides align to TRBD1. Germline V gene data show CDR1 as MDHEN and CDR2 as SYDVKM. CDR3 length equals 15 residues. V lost 7 bases to trimming and J lost 6 bases; unmatched junction nucleotides: 8.

The J gene is TRBJ2-1, the V gene TRBV9; 9 bases agree with TRBD1. The length of the CDR3 is 17 residues. CDR1 and CDR2 (germline): SGDLS, YYNGEE. V shed 1 base and J 2 bases; nucleotides not matched to a gene: 7. The CDR3 region has the DNA TGTGCCAGCAGCGTACCGACCGGGACAGGGCCCTACAATGAGCAGTTCTTC. Its protein is CASSVPTGTGPYNEQFF.

This chain links TRBV7-2 with TRBJ2-2, with TRBD2 as a possible D gene (7 bases). Germline V gives CDR1 SGHTA, CDR2 FQGNSA. The ends were cut back, 2 bases at V and 2 bases at J, with 15 bases in the middle. The CDR3 contains 17 residues. The CDR3 region is CASSLRLGGGNTGELFF. As DNA, the CDR3 is TGTGCCAGCAGCTTACGTCTGGGCGGGGGCAACACCGGGGAGCTGTTTTTT.

The chain couples TRBV3-1 (or the pseudogene TRBV3-2) to TRBJ1-3; D may be TRBD1 (6 bases). The ends were cut back, 3 bases at V and 0 bases at J, with 18 bases in the middle. This CDR3 is built from 18 residues. Germline CDR1 LGHDT, CDR2 YNNKEL (reference sequence). The CDR3 DNA follows: TGTGCCAGCAGCCAGGGGTCAGGGGAGTGTAACTCTGGAAACACCATATATTTT. Translation: CASSQGSGECNSGNTIYF.

DNA of the CDR3: TGTGCCAGCAGCCCATTGAGAGATACGCAGTATTTT. Encoded protein: CASSPLRDTQYF. The chain uses TRBV12-3 or TRBV12-4 and TRBJ2-3; D is unresolved. V was cut by 6 bases and J by 5 bases, with 9 bases left in between. This CDR3 comprises 12 residues.

This chain joins TRBV9 and TRBJ2-3; D is perhaps TRBD1 or TRBD2 (6 bases each). This CDR3 region has 15 residues. Germline CDR1 and CDR2: SGDLS and YYNGEE. Between the trimmed V and J ends, which lost 3 bases and 3 bases, there was a span of 14 bases. DNA for the CDR3: TGTGCCAGCAGCGACGCGGGACACCGGACAGATACGCAGTATTTT. It codes for CASSDAGHRTDTQYF.

V is TRBV7-2 and J is TRBJ2-2, with D perhaps matching TRBD1 (5 bases). Trimming took off 7 bases at V and 7 bases at J, with 10 bases between the two ends. Germline V gene data show CDR1 as SGHTA and CDR2 as FQGNSA. The CDR3 is 12 amino acids. The CDR3, as DNA: TGTGCCAGCAATCCAGGGCTCGGGGAGCTGTTTTTT. It is translated as CASNPGLGELFF. Supplemented by reference TRBV7-2 and TRBJ2-2, the full variable domain reads GAGVSQSPSNKVTEKGKDVELRCDPISGHTALYWYRQSLGQGLEFLIYFQGNSAPDKSGLPSDRFSAERTGGSVSTLTIQRTQQEDSAVYLCASNPGLGELFFGEGSRLTVL.

J is TRBJ2-7 and V is TRBV28, with D tentatively TRBD1 (6 bases). The CDR3 is 14 amino acids. Trimming removed 1 base at V and 3 bases at J, with 10 bases between. Germline-derived CDR1 and CDR2 are MDHEN and SYDVKM. The CDR3 nucleotides are TGTGCCAGCAGTTTATTTGGGGGCGGCTACGAGCAGTACTTC. Its translation is CASSLFGGGYEQYF.

The rearrangement uses TRBV9 and TRBJ1-3; D not certain. The V gene's germline CDR1 is SGDLS and CDR2 YYNGEE. The CDR3 is 17 amino acids. Trimming removed 0 bases at V and 0 bases at J, with 13 bases between. The CDR3 loop is CASSVEQGRLSGNTIYF. The DNA of the CDR3 is TGTGCCAGCAGCGTAGAGCAAGGCAGGCTCTCTGGAAACACCATATATTTT.

The V gene is TRBV2, the J gene TRBJ1-2, with D maybe TRBD1 (5 bases). This CDR3 is built from 15 residues. With 2 bases removed from V and 5 bases from J, the gap between germline ends came to 15 bases. Germline lookup yields CDR1 SNHLY and CDR2 FYNNEI. The CDR3 region is CASSEQGFPNYGYTF. Here the CDR3 DNA reads TGTGCCAGCAGTGAACAGGGTTTCCCGAATTATGGCTACACCTTC.

The V and J genes are TRBV19 and TRBJ1-1; no clear D gene. The V end was cut by 2 bases, the J end by 0 bases, with 10 bases between. CDR1 and CDR2 from the germline V gene are LNHDA and SQIVND (reference sequence). The CDR3 is 15 residues long. This CDR3 is CASSIYTNMNTEAFF. The CDR3 DNA reads as TGTGCCAGTAGTATATATACTAACATGAACACTGAAGCTTTCTTT.

The V call is TRBV20-1, the J call TRBJ2-6; a weak D match, TRBD2 (6 bases). Between the trimmed V and J ends, which lost 3 bases and 2 bases, there was a span of 11 bases. Germline CDR1 is DFQATT and CDR2 is SNEGSKA (reference sequence). CDR3 length: 15 amino acids. The CDR3 DNA reads as TGCAGTGCTAGTATCCGGAGGGCTGGGGCCAACGTCCTGACTTTC. It encodes CSASIRRAGANVLTF.

The chain has TRBV6-2 or TRBV6-3 and TRBJ2-7; D not certain. This CDR3 contains 14 residues. The germline V and J ends were trimmed by 3 bases and 2 bases, with 11 bases remaining between them. Per the germline V gene, CDR1 is MNHEY and CDR2 is SVGEGT. The chain's CDR3 is CASSYRPAAYEQYV. CDR3 coding DNA: TGTGCCAGCAGTTATAGACCGGCGGCCTACGAGCAGTACGTC.

This chain joins TRBV5-4 and TRBJ2-1, with D tentatively TRBD2 (6 bases). Germline CDR1 and CDR2: SGHNT and YYREEE (reference sequence). The CDR3 runs to 15 residues. V was pared by 5 bases and J by 1 base, with 13 bases between. CDR3: CASRRLGGSYNEQFF. CDR3 nucleotide sequence: TGTGCCAGCAGAAGATTGGGGGGTTCCTACAATGAGCAGTTCTTC.

The chain recombines TRBV19 with TRBJ2-1, with 7 bases identical to TRBD1. CDR1 is LNHDA, CDR2 SQIVND, per germline (reference sequence). This CDR3 has 14 residues. The J segment lost 2 bases and the V segment lost 6 bases, leaving 4 bases of the junction unmatched. CDR3 nucleotides: TGTGCCAGTAGCCTCGGGACAGCCTACAATGAGCAGTTCTTC. As protein: CASSLGTAYNEQFF.

The chain carries TRBV19 and TRBJ1-4; D unclear. Germline values: CDR1 LNHDA, CDR2 SQIVND (reference sequence). This CDR3 is built from 16 residues. With 2 bases removed from V and 8 bases from J, the gap between germline ends came to 18 bases. CDR3 bases: TGTGCCAGTAGTATACAGCCGCCCAGTTTTGGGGAAAAACTGTTTTTT. Protein product: CASSIQPPSFGEKLFF.

This sequence joins TRBV4-1 and TRBJ1-1; 9 nucleotides align to TRBD1. The CDR3 spans 15 residues. Trimming removed 5 bases from V and 1 base from J; junction bases left unmatched: 5. The germline gives CDR1 MGHRA, CDR2 YSYEKL. The CDR3, as DNA: TGCGCCAGCAGCTCGGGACAGGGACCGAACACTGAAGCTTTCTTT. This translates into CASSSGQGPNTEAFF.